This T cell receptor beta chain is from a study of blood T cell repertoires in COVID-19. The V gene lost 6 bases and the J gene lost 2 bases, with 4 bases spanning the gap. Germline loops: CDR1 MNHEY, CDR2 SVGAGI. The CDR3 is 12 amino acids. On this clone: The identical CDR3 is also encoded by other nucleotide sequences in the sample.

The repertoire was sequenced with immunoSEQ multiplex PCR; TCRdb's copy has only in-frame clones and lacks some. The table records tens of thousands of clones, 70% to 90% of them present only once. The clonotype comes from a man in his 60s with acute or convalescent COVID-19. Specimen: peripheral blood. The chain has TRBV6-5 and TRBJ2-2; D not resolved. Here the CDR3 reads CASRRNTGELFF. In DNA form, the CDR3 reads TGTGCCAGCAGGAGAAACACCGGGGAGCTGTTTTTT.